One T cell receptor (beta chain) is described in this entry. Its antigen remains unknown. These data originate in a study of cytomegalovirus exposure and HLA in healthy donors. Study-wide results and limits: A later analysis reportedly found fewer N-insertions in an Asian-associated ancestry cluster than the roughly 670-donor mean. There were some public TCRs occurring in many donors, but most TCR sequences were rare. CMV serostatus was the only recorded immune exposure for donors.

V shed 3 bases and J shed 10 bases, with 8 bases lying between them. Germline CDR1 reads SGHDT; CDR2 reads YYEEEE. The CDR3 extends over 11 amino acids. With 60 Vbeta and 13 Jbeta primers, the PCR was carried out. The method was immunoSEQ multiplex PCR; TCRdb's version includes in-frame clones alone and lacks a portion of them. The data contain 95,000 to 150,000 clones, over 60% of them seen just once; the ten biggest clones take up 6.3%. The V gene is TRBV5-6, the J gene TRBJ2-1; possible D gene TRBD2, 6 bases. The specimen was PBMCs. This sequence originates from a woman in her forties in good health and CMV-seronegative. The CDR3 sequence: CASSWGREQFF. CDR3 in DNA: TGTGCCAGCAGCTGGGGGAGGGAGCAGTTCTTC. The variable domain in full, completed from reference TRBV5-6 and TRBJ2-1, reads DAGVTQSPTHLIKTRGQQVTLRCSPKSGHDTVSWYQQALGQGPQFIFQYYEEEERQRGNFPDRFSGHQFPNYSSELNVNALLLGDSALYLCASSWGREQFFGPGTRLTVL.